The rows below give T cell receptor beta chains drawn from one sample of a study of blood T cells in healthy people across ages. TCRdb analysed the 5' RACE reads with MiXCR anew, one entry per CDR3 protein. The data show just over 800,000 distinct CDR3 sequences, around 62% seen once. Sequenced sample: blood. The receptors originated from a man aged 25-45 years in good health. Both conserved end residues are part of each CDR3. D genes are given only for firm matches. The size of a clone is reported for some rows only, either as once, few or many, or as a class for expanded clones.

cdr3_nt: TGTGCCAGCAGTCAACAGGTGGACTATGGCTACACCTTC
cdr3_aa: CASSQQVDYGYTF
j_call: TRBJ1-2
v_call: TRBV12-3/TRBV12-4
clone_size: few
d_call: .

cdr3_nt: TGTGCCAGCAGTTTATCGCGAGAAAAACTGTTTTTT
cdr3_aa: CASSLSREKLFF
j_call: TRBJ1-4
v_call: TRBV12-3/TRBV12-4
clone_size: .
d_call: .

cdr3_nt: TGCAGCGTTGAAACGGCAGGAGGGTATGAAAAACTGTTTTTT
cdr3_aa: CSVETAGGYEKLFF
j_call: TRBJ1-4
v_call: TRBV29-1
clone_size: .
d_call: .

cdr3_nt: TGCGCCAGCAGCCCTTACCCTCGGGGACAGGCTAGCCACGAGCAGTACTTC
cdr3_aa: CASSPYPRGQASHEQYF
j_call: TRBJ2-7
v_call: TRBV4-1
clone_size: .
d_call: TRBD1

cdr3_nt: TGTGCCAGCAGCCAAGTTCTGCCTAGTCTGATTGACCACGAGCAGTACTTC
cdr3_aa: CASSQVLPSLIDHEQYF
j_call: TRBJ2-7
v_call: TRBV4-2
clone_size: .
d_call: .

cdr3_nt: TGTGCCAGCAGCTTGCAGGACTCCTACGAGCAGTACTTC
cdr3_aa: CASSLQDSYEQYF
j_call: TRBJ2-7
v_call: TRBV5-5
clone_size: few
d_call: .

cdr3_nt: TGCAGTGCCCGGAGGCAGCAAGAGACCCAGTTCTTC
cdr3_aa: CSARRQQETQFF
j_call: TRBJ2-1
v_call: TRBV20-1
clone_size: .
d_call: .

cdr3_nt: TGCGCCAGCAGCCAAGATTATATGGGGCAGGGACAGGCAGATACGCAGTATTTT
cdr3_aa: CASSQDYMGQGQADTQYF
j_call: TRBJ2-3
v_call: TRBV4-3
clone_size: .
d_call: TRBD1

cdr3_nt: TGTGCCAGCACTTCGGGCTACCAAGAGACCCAGTACTTC
cdr3_aa: CASTSGYQETQYF
j_call: TRBJ2-5
v_call: TRBV27
clone_size: .
d_call: .

cdr3_nt: TGTGCCAGCAGTTGGGAGGGGAGGAATGAGCAGTTCTTC
cdr3_aa: CASSWEGRNEQFF
j_call: TRBJ2-1
v_call: TRBV27
clone_size: .
d_call: TRBD2

cdr3_nt: TGTGCCAGCAGCACCTGGGGGGAAGCCAAAAACATTCAGTACTTC
cdr3_aa: CASSTWGEAKNIQYF
j_call: TRBJ2-4
v_call: TRBV11-2
clone_size: .
d_call: .

cdr3_nt: TGTGCCAGCAGTTCGACTAGCGACGCCGATGAGCAGTTCTTC
cdr3_aa: CASSSTSDADEQFF
j_call: TRBJ2-1
v_call: TRBV12-3/TRBV12-4
clone_size: .
d_call: TRBD2

cdr3_nt: TGCGCCAGCAGCTTGGCCGCAACTACGAACACTGAAGCTTTCTTT
cdr3_aa: CASSLAATTNTEAFF
j_call: TRBJ1-1
v_call: TRBV5-1
clone_size: once
d_call: .

cdr3_nt: TGCGCCAGCAGCTCGGACAGGGCAACAACTAATGAAAAACTGTTTTTT
cdr3_aa: CASSSDRATTNEKLFF
j_call: TRBJ1-4
v_call: TRBV5-1
clone_size: .
d_call: TRBD1

cdr3_nt: TGTGCCAGCAGTTTACTCCAGGACAAAAACATTCAGTACTTC
cdr3_aa: CASSLLQDKNIQYF
j_call: TRBJ2-4
v_call: TRBV12-3/TRBV12-4
clone_size: .
d_call: .

cdr3_nt: TGTGCCAGCAGGTCGCTAACTAGCGGGGGGATCAAGACCCAGTACTTC
cdr3_aa: CASRSLTSGGIKTQYF
j_call: TRBJ2-5
v_call: TRBV28
clone_size: .
d_call: TRBD2

cdr3_nt: TGCAGTGCTAGAGATTGGTCTAGCGGGGGGGCCAGGGCCTACAATGAGCAGTACTTC
cdr3_aa: CSARDWSSGGARAYNEQYF
j_call: TRBJ2-7
v_call: TRBV20-1
clone_size: .
d_call: TRBD2

cdr3_nt: TGTGCCAGCAGCTTGGAGTTCTGGCAATCTGGGGCCAACGTCCTGACTTTC
cdr3_aa: CASSLEFWQSGANVLTF
j_call: TRBJ2-6
v_call: TRBV5-6
clone_size: many
d_call: .

cdr3_nt: TGCGCCAGCAGCCAAGTGTGGAGGGGACTTAGCTCCTACAATGAGCAGTTCTTC
cdr3_aa: CASSQVWRGLSSYNEQFF
j_call: TRBJ2-1
v_call: TRBV4-3
clone_size: .
d_call: .

cdr3_nt: TGCGCCAGCAGCTCTGGGGGCGTAATGGGTGAGCAGTTCTTC
cdr3_aa: CASSSGGVMGEQFF
j_call: TRBJ2-1
v_call: TRBV4-3
clone_size: .
d_call: .

cdr3_nt: TGTGCCAGCAGCTTAGCCTTGACGGGGACAGGGGGCTATGGCTACACCTTC
cdr3_aa: CASSLALTGTGGYGYTF
j_call: TRBJ1-2
v_call: TRBV7-2
clone_size: .
d_call: TRBD1

cdr3_nt: TGTGCCAGCAGTTTGGGCGGGGGGGTCAATGAGCGGTTCTTC
cdr3_aa: CASSLGGGVNERFF
j_call: TRBJ2-1
v_call: TRBV12-3/TRBV12-4
clone_size: .
d_call: TRBD2

cdr3_nt: TGCGCCAGCAGCCACCCCGGGACAGGACCTATCACAGATACGCAGTATTTT
cdr3_aa: CASSHPGTGPITDTQYF
j_call: TRBJ2-3
v_call: TRBV4-1
clone_size: .
d_call: TRBD1

cdr3_nt: TGCAGTGCTAGACCAACTTGGACAGGGCTGAGCACAGATACGCAGTATTTT
cdr3_aa: CSARPTWTGLSTDTQYF
j_call: TRBJ2-3
v_call: TRBV20-1
clone_size: .
d_call: TRBD1

cdr3_nt: TGCGCCAGCAGCCTCACCGGGTACGGCAACTATGGCTACACCTTC
cdr3_aa: CASSLTGYGNYGYTF
j_call: TRBJ1-2
v_call: TRBV4-3
clone_size: few
d_call: .

cdr3_nt: TGTGCCAGCAGTGGCAGGGGGTTTGACTTTGGCTACACCTTC
cdr3_aa: CASSGRGFDFGYTF
j_call: TRBJ1-2
v_call: TRBV12-3/TRBV12-4
clone_size: .
d_call: TRBD1

cdr3_nt: TGTGCCAGCAGCCTGCCCGTGGACTATGGCTACACCTTC
cdr3_aa: CASSLPVDYGYTF
j_call: TRBJ1-2
v_call: TRBV7-9
clone_size: few
d_call: .

cdr3_nt: TGTGCCAGCAGCCTTAGACTAGCGGGGCGTCAAGAGACCCAGTACTTC
cdr3_aa: CASSLRLAGRQETQYF
j_call: TRBJ2-5
v_call: TRBV7-7
clone_size: .
d_call: TRBD2

cdr3_nt: TGTGCCAGCAGCCAAGATACGTCAGGGACTAATGAAAAACTGTTTTTT
cdr3_aa: CASSQDTSGTNEKLFF
j_call: TRBJ1-4
v_call: TRBV4-2
clone_size: .
d_call: .

cdr3_nt: TGTGCCAGCACCACTAGCGGGGGGTCTCCCTGGGAGACCCAGTACTTC
cdr3_aa: CASTTSGGSPWETQYF
j_call: TRBJ2-5
v_call: TRBV9
clone_size: .
d_call: TRBD2

cdr3_nt: TGTGCCAGCAGTTTTTCCCTTTCCGGGCTCTCCTACGAGCAGTACTTC
cdr3_aa: CASSFSLSGLSYEQYF
j_call: TRBJ2-7
v_call: TRBV28
clone_size: few
d_call: .

cdr3_nt: TGTGCCAGCAGCCTAATGGGACTAGCGGGGCGTTTTGAGCAGTTCTTC
cdr3_aa: CASSLMGLAGRFEQFF
j_call: TRBJ2-1
v_call: TRBV13
clone_size: .
d_call: TRBD2

cdr3_nt: TGTGCCAGCATCCCTCTGCGGAGGGCTAGCGGGGGAAATGAGCAGTTCTTC
cdr3_aa: CASIPLRRASGGNEQFF
j_call: TRBJ2-1
v_call: TRBV6-2/TRBV6-3
clone_size: .
d_call: TRBD2

cdr3_nt: TGTGCCAGCAGCTTAGGCCCGGCACCCCTCCACTTT
cdr3_aa: CASSLGPAPLHF
j_call: TRBJ1-6
v_call: TRBV13
clone_size: .
d_call: .

cdr3_nt: TGTGCCAGCATCCCCCCAGGGGCAGGAGCTAATTCACCCCTCCACTTT
cdr3_aa: CASIPPGAGANSPLHF
j_call: TRBJ1-6
v_call: TRBV12-3/TRBV12-4
clone_size: .
d_call: .

cdr3_nt: TGCGCCAGCAGCCGAGATCTCGTAACGGGCTACGAGCAGTACTTC
cdr3_aa: CASSRDLVTGYEQYF
j_call: TRBJ2-7
v_call: TRBV4-3
clone_size: once
d_call: .

cdr3_nt: TGTGCCAGCCGCGGGGGGTCCAACGTCCTGACTTTC
cdr3_aa: CASRGGSNVLTF
j_call: TRBJ2-6
v_call: TRBV3-1
clone_size: .
d_call: TRBD2

cdr3_nt: TGCAGTGCTAGGGACGGGACAGGGCGAGCCCAGTACTTC
cdr3_aa: CSARDGTGRAQYF
j_call: TRBJ2-5
v_call: TRBV20-1
clone_size: many
d_call: TRBD1

cdr3_nt: TGTGCCAGCAGCCCTCAGGGTCGGGGGGAACAAGAGACCCAGTACTTC
cdr3_aa: CASSPQGRGEQETQYF
j_call: TRBJ2-5
v_call: TRBV7-2
clone_size: .
d_call: TRBD2

cdr3_nt: TGTGCCACCCAGGCGGAGGGTCAACAGTTCTTC
cdr3_aa: CATQAEGQQFF
j_call: TRBJ2-1
v_call: TRBV4-2
clone_size: few
d_call: .

cdr3_nt: TGTGCCAGCAGCCGGGACGCCGACTATGGCTACACCTTC
cdr3_aa: CASSRDADYGYTF
j_call: TRBJ1-2
v_call: TRBV7-9
clone_size: .
d_call: .